This T cell receptor (beta chain) was captured by sequencing in a study of T-cell reconstitution after alpha-beta-depleted transplantation in children. This CDR3 region has 13 residues. Germline V lookup: CDR1 SGHRS, CDR2 YFSETQ. A remark on this clonotype: A single base separates this from a much larger clone, so it may be a read error.

Preparing the TCRbeta library involved the use of unique molecular identifiers. A single record per CDR3 protein comes from TCRdb applying MiXCR to the PCR reads. The sample yields hundreds of thousands of distinct CDR3 sequences, roughly 24% seen once. The clonotype comes from a boy younger than two who had a stem cell transplant for acute myeloid leukemia, so the T cells may come from the graft donor. This rearrangement joins TRBV5-1 to TRBJ2-3, with 7 nucleotides matching TRBD2. Sequenced material: PBMCs, mostly from graft donor cells, taken 360 days after TCRalphabeta/CD19-depleted stem cell transplant. This CDR3 is CASSRGRGDKQYF. As DNA, the CDR3 is TGCGCCAGCAGCCGCGGACGGGGGGATAAGCAGTATTTT.